This T cell receptor beta chain came from a study of T cell repertoires in cytomegalovirus infection. Overall study context: Newly reported HLA-C-restricted and thoroughly characterized HLA-B-restricted CMV epitopes were employed. CMV infection and matching HLA type were both indicated by public TCR beta signatures. Whole-study results and caveats: Summed public TCR beta family frequency identified CMV carriers bearing the relevant HLA. Ex vivo responses were dominated by HLA-C-restricted CMV-specific TCR beta clonotypes.

Germline CDR1 and CDR2: SGHTA and FQGNSA. Trimming took 1 base from V and 8 from J; bases not matched to a gene: 8. The CDR3 contains 15 residues. TCRdb reprocessed the reads via MiXCR and lists one record per CDR3 protein. The data hold about 500,000 distinct CDR3 sequences, with 25% to 35% observed a single time. Ten or more counts support this clonotype. Its antigen is as yet unknown. The chain joins TRBV7-2 to TRBJ2-7, with 10 bases lining up with TRBD2. The sequence derives from a human donor in good health (CMV status not recorded). Some clones in this sample may be carry-over from other donors' samples. This material consisted of cultured PBMCs, taken from culture after CMV antigen stimulation. CDR3 in amino acids: CASSLEAGGPLKQYV. The DNA for the CDR3 is TGTGCCAGCAGCTTAGAAGCGGGAGGGCCCTTAAAGCAGTACGTC.